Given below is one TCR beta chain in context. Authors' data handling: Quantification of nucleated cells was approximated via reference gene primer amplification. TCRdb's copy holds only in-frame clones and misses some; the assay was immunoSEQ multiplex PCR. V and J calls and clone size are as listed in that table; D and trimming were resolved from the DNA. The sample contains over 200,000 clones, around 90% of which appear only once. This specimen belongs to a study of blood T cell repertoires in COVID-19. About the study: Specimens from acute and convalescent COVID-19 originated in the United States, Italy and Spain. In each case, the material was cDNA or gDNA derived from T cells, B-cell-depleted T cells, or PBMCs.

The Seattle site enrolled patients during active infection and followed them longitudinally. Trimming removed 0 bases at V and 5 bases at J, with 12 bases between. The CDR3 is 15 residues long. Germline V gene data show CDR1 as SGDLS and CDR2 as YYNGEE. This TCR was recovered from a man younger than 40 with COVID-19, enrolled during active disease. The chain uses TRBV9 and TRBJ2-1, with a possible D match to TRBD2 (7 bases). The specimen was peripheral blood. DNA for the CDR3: TGTGCCAGCAGCGTAGTAGGGGGGGCCAACAATGAGCAGTTCTTC. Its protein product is CASSVVGGANNEQFF.